This record covers a single TCR beta chain. This record comes from a study of blood T cell repertoires in COVID-19. Overall study context: Italy, Spain and the United States were the sources of the convalescent and acute COVID-19 samples. T cells, B-cell-depleted T cells, or PBMCs provided the cDNA or gDNA that served as material.

In the original analysis: Reference gene primer amplification in the assay estimated nucleated cell counts. Using immunoSEQ multiplex PCR, the repertoire was profiled, and TCRdb retains in-frame clones only, with some absent. V and J calls and clone size are given by that table; D and trimming were obtained from the DNA. The sample lists around 100,000 clones, almost 90% seen once, with around 3.2% in the top ten. The CDR3 runs to 17 residues. CDR1 is LGHNA, CDR2 YNFKEQ, per germline. J gave up 4 bases and V 4 bases, and 10 bases lay outside the gene matches. This TCR derives from a human donor in a cohort sampled during active COVID-19. What was sequenced was peripheral blood. The rearrangement links TRBV4-2 to TRBJ2-5, with 12 positions matching TRBD2. The CDR3 coding sequence is TGTGCCAGCAGCCCGCGGACTAGCGGGGTTTCAACAGAGACCCAGTACTTC. The encoded protein is CASSPRTSGVSTETQYF.